What follows describes a single TCR beta chain. The data were taken from a study of OX40 agonist ivuxolimab in advanced cancers. Study at large: Patients took ivuxolimab, an agonistic anti-OX40 (CD134) antibody. With a range of roughly 20 to 90, age averaged 60 years, and 75% to 90% were male.

Here immunoSEQ multiplex PCR was the method, and the copy in TCRdb shows in-frame clones only, minus some. The sample consists of around 50,000 clones, roughly 88% of them appearing once. Germline V gene sequence: CDR1 SGHNT, CDR2 YYREEE (reference sequence). The germline V and J ends were trimmed by 4 bases and 5 bases, with 9 bases remaining between them. This CDR3 region has 13 residues. The specimen was CD4+ or CD8+ T cells sorted from blood, collected in a trial of the OX40 agonist ivuxolimab. The V call is TRBV5-4, the J call TRBJ1-4; D remains unclear. The clonotype originates from an adult with an advanced solid tumor such as melanoma, head and neck, liver or kidney cancer. CDR3 residues: CASSPDPNEKLFF. The CDR3 DNA sequence: TGTGCCAGCAGCCCGGACCCCAATGAAAAACTGTTTTTT.